Following are 3 T cell receptor beta chains from one sample sequenced in a study of T-cell reconstitution after alpha-beta-depleted transplantation in children. Preparation of the TCRbeta library used unique molecular identifiers. TCRdb redid the calling of the PCR reads with MiXCR, one entry per CDR3 protein. This sample carries about 830,000 distinct CDR3 sequences, less than 20% of them seen once, and the ten largest clones take roughly 5%. Here the sequenced sample was PBMCs, mostly from graft donor cells, taken 360 days after TCRalphabeta/CD19-depleted stem cell transplant. Receptors originate from a male patient aged 10 to 17 who had a stem cell transplant for acute lymphoblastic leukemia, so the T cells may come from the graft donor.

The genes are TRBV15 and TRBJ1-2; no clear D gene. The CDR3 covers 15 residues. V was trimmed by 5 bases and J by 2 bases, leaving 15 bases between them. Per the germline V gene, CDR1 is LNHNV and CDR2 is YYDKDF (reference sequence). In DNA form, the CDR3 reads TGTGCCACCAGCGACACAGCCCATGTCAACTATGGCTACACCTTC. It yields the protein CATSDTAHVNYGYTF. Complete variable domain (other parts from reference TRBV15 and TRBJ1-2): DAMVIQNPRYQVTQFGKPVTLSCSQTLNHNVMYWYQQKSSQAPKLLFHYYDKDFNNEADTPDNFQSRRPNTSFCFLDIRSPGLGDTAMYLCATSDTAHVNYGYTFGSGTRLTVV.

As DNA, the CDR3 is TGTGCCAGCAGCTTAGGAGGACTAGGCAAGGTCTACGAGCAGTACTTC. Translation gives CASSLGGLGKVYEQYF. The rearrangement links TRBV7-9 to TRBJ2-7, with 7 bases matching TRBD2. The germline CDR1 and CDR2 sequences are SEHNR and FQNEAQ (reference sequence). The CDR3 spans 16 residues. The V and J ends lost 1 base and 3 bases, in that order; junction bases with no gene match: 9. Full variable domain (outside the CDR3, taken from reference TRBV7-9 and TRBJ2-7): DTGVSQNPRHKITKRGQNVTFRCDPISEHNRLYWYRQTLGQGPEFLTYFQNEAQLEKSRLLSDRFSAERPKGSFSTLEIQRTEQGDSAMYLCASSLGGLGKVYEQYFGPGTRLTVT.

This clonotype was seen at least ten times. The chain has TRBV5-1 and TRBJ2-7; D unresolved. V was clipped by 1 base and J by 0 bases, with 8 bases between them. There are 14 residues in the CDR3. Germline V gives CDR1 SGHRS, CDR2 YFSETQ. The CDR3 sequence is CASSLSSASYEQYF. The CDR3, as DNA: TGCGCCAGCAGCTTGTCATCGGCCTCCTACGAGCAGTACTTC.